This T cell receptor (beta chain) originates from a study of cytomegalovirus exposure and HLA in healthy donors. The primer mix had 60 Vbeta and 13 Jbeta primers. Sequencing used immunoSEQ multiplex PCR; TCRdb keeps in-frame clones, though not all of them. The sample contains about 160,000 clones, about 75% of which appear only once. CDR3 size: 16 residues. The V end was cut by 5 bases, the J end by 0 bases, with 16 bases between. Germline CDR1 is SGHTA and CDR2 is FQGNSA. This chain connects TRBV7-2 to TRBJ1-2; D is perhaps TRBD1 (6 bases). The clonotype originates from a man aged 18-30 years in good health and CMV-seronegative. Specimen: PBMCs. In DNA, the CDR3 is TGTGCCAGCAGCCCAGCGGACAGCCGAACTAACTATGGCTACACCTTC. Protein sequence: CASSPADSRTNYGYTF. Full variable domain (missing parts from reference TRBV7-2 and TRBJ1-2): GAGVSQSPSNKVTEKGKDVELRCDPISGHTALYWYRQSLGQGLEFLIYFQGNSAPDKSGLPSDRFSAERTGGSVSTLTIQRTQQEDSAVYLCASSPADSRTNYGYTFGSGTRLTVV.